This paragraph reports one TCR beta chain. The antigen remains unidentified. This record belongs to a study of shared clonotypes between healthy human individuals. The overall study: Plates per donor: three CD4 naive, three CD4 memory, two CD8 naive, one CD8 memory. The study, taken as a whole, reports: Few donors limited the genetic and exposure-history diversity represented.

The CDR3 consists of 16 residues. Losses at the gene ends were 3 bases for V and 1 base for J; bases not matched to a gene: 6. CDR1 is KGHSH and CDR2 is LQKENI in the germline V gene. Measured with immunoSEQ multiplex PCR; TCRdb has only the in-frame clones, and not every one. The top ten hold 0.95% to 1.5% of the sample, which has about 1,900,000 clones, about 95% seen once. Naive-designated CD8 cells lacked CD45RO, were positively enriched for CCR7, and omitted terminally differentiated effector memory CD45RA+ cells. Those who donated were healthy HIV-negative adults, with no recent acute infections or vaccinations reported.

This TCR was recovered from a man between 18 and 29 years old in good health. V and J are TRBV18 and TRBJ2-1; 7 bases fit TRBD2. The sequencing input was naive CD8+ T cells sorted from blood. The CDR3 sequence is CASSPRTSLSYNEQFF. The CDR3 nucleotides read TGTGCCAGCTCACCTAGGACTAGTCTTTCCTACAATGAGCAGTTCTTC.